What follows is one T cell receptor beta chain and its context. As yet, its antigen is unknown. Trimming pared 1 base from V and 10 bases from J, leaving 11 bases between. This CDR3 spans 13 amino acids. Per germline, CDR1 MGHDK and CDR2 SYGVNS. This entry comes from a study of T cells in narcolepsy. General observations from the study: Same-patient CSF and blood CD4+ T cell clonotypes included HCRT-specific and TRIB2-specific autoreactive ones. Autoreactive clonotypes reportedly recurred in blood of same and different patients, not controls.

TCRdb's table, derived via immunoSEQ multiplex PCR, lists solely in-frame clones and lacks some. Of tens of thousands of clones in the sample, about 90% were seen once. The chain uses TRBV25-1 and TRBJ2-1; D is perhaps TRBD2 (6 bases). The clonotype comes from a human donor with narcolepsy. What was sequenced was CD45RA- memory CD4+ T cells from PBMCs. CDR3 in DNA: TGTGCCAGCAGTGAATGGAGGGTAGGGGAGCAGTTCTTC. Protein sequence: CASSEWRVGEQFF.